Listed below are T cell receptor beta chains from one sample, sequenced in a study of molecular identifiers for immune sequencing clone quantification. TCRdb recomputed calls from the PCR reads with MiXCR, one row per CDR3 protein. The table records approximately 590,000 distinct CDR3 sequences, about 25% of them present only once. The sample taken for sequencing was naive CD8+ T cells from blood, with Jurkat cell RNA spiked in. All receptors derive from a human donor in good health. Some libraries in this study had Jurkat cell RNA spiked in. The conserved cysteine and the conserved F or W are not part of the CDR3 here. Clone size is given for some rows only: seen once, a few or many times, or a class if the clone is expanded.

CDR3 length,J gene,V gene,clone size,CDR3 protein
11,TRBJ1-2,TRBV12-5,few,ASGLGSNYGYT
12,TRBJ2-3,TRBV20-1,few,SASGDTRGDTQY
11,TRBJ1-1,TRBV5-4,few,ASSPGAGARAF
9,TRBJ1-1,TRBV10-3,many,AIRGPREAF
15,TRBJ2-3,TRBV20-1,-,SARDRAEAGVPDTQN
15,TRBJ1-1,TRBV6-1,-,ASRPSGTGPMNTEAF
14,TRBJ2-1,TRBV4-1,-,ASSPLPNRSYNEQF
11,TRBJ2-7,TRBV5-1,-,ASSLEGGGEQY
13,TRBJ2-1,TRBV6-5,many,ASSNLAGGLDEQF
13,TRBJ2-2,TRBV15,-,ATGSPGQNTGELF
14,TRBJ2-7,TRBV19,-,ASSMGRAGPTYERY
12,TRBJ2-7,TRBV13,few,ASSSMGLAFEQY
13,TRBJ1-1,TRBV4-1,many,ASRRLQESSTEAF
14,TRBJ2-3,TRBV20-1,many,SASEAGGVSTDTQY
13,TRBJ2-7,TRBV10-3,many,AISDTVGVSYEQY
11,TRBJ1-1,TRBV6-5,many,ASSYSRALEAF
14,TRBJ2-3,TRBV12-5,many,ASGLVTSGTPDTQY
11,TRBJ2-7,TRBV20-1,few,SARTVHHCEQY
13,TRBJ2-1,TRBV7-9,few,ASSLGTGPVNEQF
13,TRBJ2-7,TRBV4-1,many,ASSQDQEQPYEQY
13,TRBJ2-7,TRBV27,few,ASSLSLSGIYEQY
15,TRBJ2-6,TRBV6-5,many,ASSLRAPVSGANVLT
11,TRBJ2-1,TRBV6-6,many,ASSYSWGWEQF
13,TRBJ1-4,TRBV27,-,ASSNTGTLHENLF
13,TRBJ2-7,TRBV5-6,many,ASSLVGQGKSEQY
13,TRBJ2-7,TRBV27,-,ASRLTGYGSYEQY
10,TRBJ2-2,TRBV5-5,-,ASSTTTGELF
13,TRBJ2-5,TRBV4-1,many,ASSQARLVQETQY
11,TRBJ2-7,TRBV6-5,-,ASSPRVGRGQY
13,TRBJ2-1,TRBV11-2,few,ASSPPGQGLDEQF
13,TRBJ2-7,TRBV30,many,AWSVSVADPYEQY
12,TRBJ2-3,TRBV2,many,ASSKSVLEDTQY
12,TRBJ2-7,TRBV29-1,-,SVEGRGEPYEQY
13,TRBJ2-7,TRBV7-9,many,ASSLETGGPNEQY
14,TRBJ2-7,TRBV28,-,ASSYQQGAGFHEQY
13,TRBJ2-2,TRBV7-9,-,ASSRAAGEAGELF
11,TRBJ1-3,TRBV29-1,many,SVMTGVGNTIY
16,TRBJ2-7,TRBV5-1,many,ASSFATGGVAGSYEQY
12,TRBJ2-7,TRBV10-1,-,ASSAGTSGHEQY
14,TRBJ2-3,TRBV12-3/TRBV12-4,many,ASSSYRTSSTDTQY
12,TRBJ2-3,TRBV29-1,many,SVEDLAGGQPQY
11,TRBJ2-3,TRBV2,-,ASNSVNTDTQY
12,TRBJ2-5,TRBV7-9,many,ASSSGTGSETQY
11,TRBJ2-7,TRBV11-2,few,ASSRGTAYEQY